This T cell receptor (beta chain) was recorded in a study of cytomegalovirus exposure and HLA in healthy donors. The PCR had 60 Vbeta and 13 Jbeta primers. Clones were read by immunoSEQ multiplex PCR, and TCRdb kept only the in-frame ones, dropping some. This sample's clone table lists 150,000 to 200,000 clones. From germline, CDR1 is SEHNR and CDR2 FQNEAQ (reference sequence). The ends lost 7 bases at V and 3 bases at J; junction bases unmatched: 8. The CDR3 has 14 amino acids. This sequence originates from a man aged 25 to 45 in good health and CMV-seronegative. The sequencing input was PBMCs. The genes are TRBV7-9 and TRBJ2-7; 8 bases fit TRBD2. The CDR3 loop is CASNPSTSGYEQYF. The CDR3 nucleotides are TGTGCCAGCAACCCAAGCACTAGCGGCTACGAGCAGTACTTC.